The TCR beta chain under discussion was sequenced for a study of OX40 agonist ivuxolimab in advanced cancers. CDR1 is GTSNPN, CDR2 SVGIG, per germline (reference sequence). The V and J ends lost 3 bases and 4 bases respectively, with 20 bases between them. This CDR3 comprises 16 residues. Some clones are missing from TCRdb's copy, which holds only in-frame ones; the method was immunoSEQ multiplex PCR. The sample includes tens of thousands of clones, about 91% of them seen just once. The sequencing here drew on CD4+ or CD8+ T cells sorted from blood, taken in a trial of the OX40 agonist ivuxolimab. The rearrangement joins TRBV30 to TRBJ2-3; the D gene is possibly TRBD2 (6 bases). This clonotype was sampled from an adult with an advanced solid tumor such as melanoma, head and neck, liver or kidney cancer. CDR3 sequence: CAWRRGLQALSDTQYF. CDR3 nucleotides: TGTGCCTGGAGGAGGGGACTCCAGGCTCTTTCAGATACGCAGTATTTT.